This section outlines one TCR beta chain sequence together with its context. Its antigen is not identified. A junction end diverges from the germline sequence, so it may reflect a read error. This sample's RNA came from whole unsorted tissue. Germline lookup yields CDR1 DFQATT and CDR2 SNEGSKA (reference sequence). The CDR3 loop spans 17 amino acids. A modified ARM-PCR protocol with three rounds of nested PCR amplified TCRbeta. TCRdb passed the multiplex PCR reads through MiXCR, listing each CDR3 protein once. The sample consists of over 100,000 distinct CDR3 sequences, around 80% of them appearing once. These data belong to a study of tumor and adjacent non-tumor tissue in lung cancer. Study-level background: There were about twelve adenocarcinoma, a couple of squamous cell carcinoma and 1 small cell lung cancer cases. Samples averaged roughly 4.4 million productive TCRbeta reads each. General study findings and limits: Patients with more diverse tumor TCRs had worse survival.

The sequence came from a woman aged 60-75 years with non-small cell lung cancer. The chain links TRBV20-1 to TRBJ1-3; D may be TRBD1 (6 bases). Source material: lung tumor tissue. The DNA of the CDR3 is TGCAGTGCTAGAGATAGTGGGAGCAGGGGATCTGGAAGCACCATATACTTT. Protein sequence: CSARDSGSRGSGSTIYF.